This TCR beta chain is from a study of cytomegalovirus exposure and HLA in healthy donors. The CDR3 has 17 residues. The germline V gene encodes CDR1 KGHSH and CDR2 LQKENI. Trimming removed 2 bases from V and 7 bases from J, with 21 bases in between. The primer mix had 60 Vbeta and 13 Jbeta primers. TCRdb's table, derived via immunoSEQ multiplex PCR, lists solely in-frame clones and lacks some. Of 50,000 or so clones detected, 81% appear once; the ten largest clones hold 2.5%. What was sequenced was PBMCs. This clonotype originated in a boy between 10 and 17 years old in good health and CMV-seropositive. V usage is TRBV18 and J usage is TRBJ2-1; D not resolved. CDR3 loop: CASSPVNSLLGFNEQFF. DNA of the CDR3: TGTGCCAGCTCACCAGTCAACAGCCTGCTTGGATTTAATGAGCAGTTCTTC.